The present TCR beta chain was sequenced within a study of beta chain features in type 1 diabetes. There are 15 residues in the CDR3. Germline V gene lookup returns CDR1 SGHTA and CDR2 FQGNSA. After removal of 2 bases from V and 4 bases from J, the junction contained 6 bases not matched to a gene. General observations from the study: Reduced insertions and increased deletions marked VDJ junctions in type 1 diabetes patients. A definitive answer on HLA type influencing TCRB rearrangement was not reached here.

The entirety of the isolated RNA underwent reverse transcription, so expressed TCRB transcripts were sequenced. Some clones are missing from TCRdb's copy, which holds only in-frame ones; the method was immunoSEQ multiplex PCR. The repertoire holds about 130,000 clones, with approximately 9.2% as singletons. As to this clone: Its target is unknown.

The sequenced sample was central memory CD4+ T cells from blood. V is TRBV7-2 and J is TRBJ2-7, with TRBD1 matching over 9 bases. The clonotype was recovered from a young man in good health. The CDR3 sequence: CASSLPGTGLYEQYF. The CDR3 coding sequence is TGTGCCAGCAGCTTACCCGGGACAGGGCTATACGAGCAGTACTTC.